What follows are 10 T cell receptor beta chains derived from one specimen sequenced in a study of cytomegalovirus exposure and HLA in healthy donors listed by TCRdb under 2017. The library came from the immunoSEQ multiplex PCR assay. A mixture of 60 forward primers for TCR Vbeta segments and 13 reverse primers for TCR Jbeta segments was used in the multiplex PCR. TCRdb took this table from immuneACCESS and kept in-frame rearrangements with V and J called. Such tables lack part of the clones; where checked against another copy, unresolved V genes explain under half of the gap, and the rest is unexplained. In this sample the table shows about 160,000 clones, around 65% of which occur a single time. Less than 3.5% of the sample is taken by the ten largest. The sample consisted of PBMCs. These receptors came from a woman aged 40 to 50 in good health and CMV-seropositive.

The chain has TRBV4-1 and TRBJ1-5, with D perhaps TRBD1 (5 bases). V was cut by 3 bases and J by 4 bases, with 10 bases left in between. Germline V gene sequence: CDR1 MGHRA, CDR2 YSYEKL. The CDR3 is made up of 14 amino acids. The CDR3 DNA reads TGCGCCAGCAGCCAGGGCCAGGGAAATCAGCCCCAGCATTTT. Protein sequence: CASSQGQGNQPQHF.

The chain carries TRBV19 and TRBJ2-1; D is unresolved. Trimming took off 7 bases at V and 0 bases at J, with 16 bases between the two ends. The CDR3 covers 16 residues. Germline V lookup: CDR1 LNHDA, CDR2 SQIVND (reference sequence). CDR3 nucleotide sequence: TGTGCCAGTAACCCTTTTGCGGAGAGCTCCTACAATGAGCAGTTCTTC. Its translation: CASNPFAESSYNEQFF.

The J gene is TRBJ2-1, the V gene TRBV10-3, with TRBD1 matching over 7 bases. Trimming cost V 4 bases and J 0 bases; bases outside gene matches: 9. This CDR3 has 17 residues. The germline V gene has CDR1 ENHRY and CDR2 SYGVKD. CDR3 nucleotide sequence: TGTGCCATCAGTGCATATCACGGGGACAGCTCCTACAATGAGCAGTTCTTC. Translating gives CAISAYHGDSSYNEQFF.

This clone was found a few times. The rearrangement joins TRBV7-3 to TRBJ2-5; the D gene is possibly TRBD1 (5 bases). The CDR3 has 14 residues. CDR1 and CDR2 (germline): SGHTA, FQGTGA. Trimming shortened V by 5 bases and J by 4 bases, and 14 bases separated the two germline ends. The CDR3 is CASSPTQARETQYF. As DNA, the CDR3 is TGTGCCAGCAGCCCAACACAGGCTCGAGAGACCCAGTACTTC.

The rearrangement uses TRBV4-3 and TRBJ2-7, with 9 positions matching TRBD1. The junction had 6 bases not matched to a gene; V was cut back by 2 bases and J by 4 bases. This CDR3 is 15 amino acids long. In germline, CDR1 is LGHNA, CDR2 YSLEER. Here the CDR3 DNA reads TGCGCCAGCAGCCAACGAGGGACAGGGTCATACGAGCAGTACTTC. Translation: CASSQRGTGSYEQYF.

The chain links TRBV5-1 to TRBJ2-3; 8 nucleotides agree with TRBD1. The CDR3 spans 14 residues. Trimming removed 3 bases from V and 6 bases from J; junction bases left unmatched: 6. Germline V lookup: CDR1 SGHRS, CDR2 YFSETQ. This chain's CDR3 is CASSSGQALDTQYF. CDR3 in DNA: TGCGCCAGCAGCTCGGGACAGGCCCTGGATACGCAGTATTTT.

The chain uses TRBV9 and TRBJ2-3; 7 positions agree with TRBD2. From germline, CDR1 is SGDLS and CDR2 YYNGEE. The CDR3 spans 15 residues. V lost 0 bases, J lost 4 bases, and 5 bases stayed unmatched. This CDR3 reads CASSVAGGFPDTQYF. Here the CDR3 DNA reads TGTGCCAGCAGCGTAGCGGGGGGATTTCCAGATACGCAGTATTTT.

This chain links TRBV2 with TRBJ2-3, with a possible D match to TRBD2 (7 bases). Germline-derived CDR1 and CDR2 are SNHLY and FYNNEI. The germline V and J ends were trimmed by 7 bases and 7 bases, with 21 bases remaining between them. There are 15 residues in the CDR3. The DNA of the CDR3 is TGTGCCAGCAAAGGGGGGCCCGGGGGGCTGAATACGCAGTATTTT. It encodes CASKGGPGGLNTQYF. The whole variable domain, remainder taken from reference TRBV2 and TRBJ2-3, is EPEVTQTPSHQVTQMGQEVILRCVPISNHLYFYWYRQILGQKVEFLVSFYNNEISEKSEIFDDQFSVERPDGSNFTLKIRSTKLEDSAMYFCASKGGPGGLNTQYFGPGTRLTVL.

Concerning this clone: The germline gene is not matched at one end of the junction; a read error may be the cause. The V call is TRBV5-6, the J call TRBJ2-5; 9 nucleotides agree with TRBD1. CDR1 SGHDT and CDR2 YYEEEE come from the germline V gene. The CDR3 has 14 residues. The CDR3 is CASTLTGGGETQYF. DNA for the CDR3: TGTGCCAGCACCTTGACAGGGGGGGGAGAGACCCAGTACTTC.

V usage is TRBV7-2 and J usage is TRBJ2-3, with 9 bases lining up with TRBD1. Germline lookup yields CDR1 SGHTA and CDR2 FQGNSA. V lost 6 bases to trimming and J lost 1 base; unmatched junction nucleotides: 5. The CDR3 runs 15 residues. CDR3 nucleotides: TGTGCCAGCAGTCGGGGACAGGGACGCACAGATACGCAGTATTTT. Translation: CASSRGQGRTDTQYF.